The source of this TCR beta chain is a study of shared clonotypes between healthy human individuals. CD45RO-negative cells were positively selected for CCR7, leaving out terminally differentiated effector memory CD45RA+ cells. The length of the CDR3 is 10 residues. The V and J ends lost 2 bases and 11 bases respectively, with 7 bases between them. Germline V gene lookup returns CDR1 MNHEY and CDR2 SVGAGI. TCRdb keeps only in-frame clones here, not all; method: immunoSEQ multiplex PCR. The sample lists some 2 million clones; over 85% were seen once. Input material: naive CD8+ T cells sorted from blood. V usage is TRBV6-5 and J usage is TRBJ2-7; a possible D gene is TRBD2 (5 bases). The receptor comes from a man younger than 30 in good health. DNA of the CDR3: TGTGCCAGCAGTTACGAGGGTGAGTACTTC. Its translation is CASSYEGEYF.